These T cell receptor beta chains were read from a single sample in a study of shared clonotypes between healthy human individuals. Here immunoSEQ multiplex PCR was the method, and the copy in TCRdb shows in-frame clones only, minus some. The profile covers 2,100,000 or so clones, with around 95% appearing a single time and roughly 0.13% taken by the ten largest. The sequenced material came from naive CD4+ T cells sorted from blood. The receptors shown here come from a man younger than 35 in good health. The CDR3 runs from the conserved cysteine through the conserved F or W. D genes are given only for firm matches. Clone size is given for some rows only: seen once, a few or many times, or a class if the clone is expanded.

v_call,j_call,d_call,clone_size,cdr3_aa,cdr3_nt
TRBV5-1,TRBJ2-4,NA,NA,CASSAMTDNQQNIQYF,TGCGCCAGCAGCGCGATGACAGACAACCAGCAGAACATTCAGTACTTC
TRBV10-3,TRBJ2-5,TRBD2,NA,CAISDSGLAGGQGETQYF,TGTGCCATCAGTGACTCCGGGCTAGCGGGAGGCCAGGGAGAGACCCAGTACTTC
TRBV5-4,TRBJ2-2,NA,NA,CASSLDIGELFF,TGTGCCAGCAGCTTGGATATCGGGGAGCTGTTTTTT
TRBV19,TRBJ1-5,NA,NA,CASSIGARNQPQHF,TGTGCCAGTAGTATAGGGGCCCGCAATCAGCCCCAGCATTTT
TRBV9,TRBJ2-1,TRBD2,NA,CASSSPRGTSGRLSYNEQFF,TGTGCCAGCAGCTCACCCCGTGGGACTAGCGGGAGGCTATCCTACAATGAGCAGTTCTTC
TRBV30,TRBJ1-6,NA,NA,CAWAYSDRNNSPLHF,TGTGCCTGGGCCTATTCGGACAGAAATAATTCACCCCTCCACTTT
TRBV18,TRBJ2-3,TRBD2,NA,CASSPVLAGTDTQYF,TGTGCCAGCTCACCAGTGCTAGCGGGCACAGATACGCAGTATTTT
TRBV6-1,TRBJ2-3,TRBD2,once,CASSSSGVLTDTQYF,TGTGCCAGCAGTTCTAGCGGGGTCCTCACAGATACGCAGTATTTT
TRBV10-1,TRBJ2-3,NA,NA,CASSEGTNTQYF,TGCGCCAGCAGTGAGGGGACCAATACGCAGTATTTT
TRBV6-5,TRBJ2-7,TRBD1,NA,CASSYRRTGAYEQYF,TGTGCCAGCAGTTACCGTAGGACAGGGGCCTACGAGCAGTACTTC
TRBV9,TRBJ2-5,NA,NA,CASSPFGRARETQYF,TGTGCCAGCAGCCCTTTCGGACGAGCCCGAGAGACCCAGTACTTC
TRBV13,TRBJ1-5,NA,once,CASSQGIVDQPQHF,TGTGCCAGCAGCCAAGGGATTGTTGATCAGCCCCAGCATTTT
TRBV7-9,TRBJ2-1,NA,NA,CASSLARGGAYNEQFF,TGTGCCAGCAGCTTAGCGCGTGGGGGGGCATACAATGAGCAGTTCTTC
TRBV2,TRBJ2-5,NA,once,CASRAPQETQYF,TGTGCCAGCAGAGCGCCCCAAGAGACCCAGTACTTC
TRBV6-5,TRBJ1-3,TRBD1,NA,CASTRGDRDGNTIYF,TGTGCCAGCACCCGAGGGGACAGGGATGGAAACACCATATATTTT
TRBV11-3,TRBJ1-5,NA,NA,CASSPGQPYQPQHF,TGTGCCAGCAGCCCCGGACAGCCGTATCAGCCCCAGCATTTT
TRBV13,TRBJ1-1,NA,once,CASSAGTLGEAFF,TGTGCCAGCAGCGCAGGGACTCTAGGTGAAGCTTTCTTT
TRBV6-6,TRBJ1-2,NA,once,CASIDSPGGNYGYTF,TGTGCCAGCATCGATAGCCCGGGGGGAAACTATGGCTACACCTTC
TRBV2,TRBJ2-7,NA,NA,CASRKEYEQYF,TGTGCCAGCAGAAAGGAGTACGAGCAGTACTTC
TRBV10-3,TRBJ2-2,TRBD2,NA,CATLAGEYTGELFF,TGTGCCACCTTAGCGGGAGAATACACCGGGGAGCTGTTTTTT
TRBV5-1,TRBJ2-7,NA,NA,CASSLGSDEQYF,TGCGCCAGCAGCTTGGGCTCGGACGAGCAGTACTTC